The TCR beta chain described here comes from a study of T cell responses to AZD1222 COVID-19 vaccine. This clone has a handful of counts. The identical CDR3 is also encoded by other nucleotide sequences in the sample. Assay: immunoSEQ multiplex PCR; the TCRdb copy retains only in-frame clones and omits some. In the table there are 65,000 to 85,000 clones, roughly 81% of which are singletons. The germline V gene encodes CDR1 SGHNT and CDR2 YENEEA. The CDR3 is 16 residues long. After removal of 11 bases from V and 3 bases from J, the junction contained 13 bases not matched to a gene. This receptor was identified in an adult in good health. The material sequenced was peripheral blood, taken on day 0 of AZD1222 vaccination. The rearrangement uses TRBV11-3 and TRBJ2-2; TRBD2 matches at 9 bases. CDR3 coding DNA: TGTGCCTGGGGGGGTCGGCGGGGGGGCGACACCGGGGAGCTGTTTTTT. Encoded protein: CAWGGRRGGDTGELFF.